This entry is about one T cell receptor (beta chain). Its antigen is not identified. This sample stems from a study of CD8+CD57+ T cells in acquired aplastic anemia. Flow cytometry had shown expanded CD8+CD57+ cells in the patients chosen for sequencing. Findings and caveats of the study: Overlap between patients and controls comprised roughly 30 CD8+ CDR3 sequences.

Using genomic DNA as the template, TCR beta VDJ and CDR3 profiling was carried out. Each CDR3 protein gets one entry after TCRdb re-called the reads with MiXCR. The repertoire has around 120,000 distinct CDR3 sequences, less than 50% of them found once; the top ten carry about 2.6%. The source is a human donor with aplastic anemia. The sample consisted of sorted CD4+, CD8+, or CD8+CD57+ T cells (not recorded which) from PBMCs.

The CDR3 is CASSHDPGPTDTQYF. CDR3 in DNA: TGTGCCAGCAGCCATGATCCAGGACCTACAGATACGCAGTATTTT. The genes are TRBV3-1 and TRBJ2-3, with unresolved D. This CDR3 region has 15 residues. CDR1 and CDR2 (germline): LGHDT, YNNKEL (reference sequence). V lost 3 bases and J 3 bases, leaving 13 bases between the germline ends.